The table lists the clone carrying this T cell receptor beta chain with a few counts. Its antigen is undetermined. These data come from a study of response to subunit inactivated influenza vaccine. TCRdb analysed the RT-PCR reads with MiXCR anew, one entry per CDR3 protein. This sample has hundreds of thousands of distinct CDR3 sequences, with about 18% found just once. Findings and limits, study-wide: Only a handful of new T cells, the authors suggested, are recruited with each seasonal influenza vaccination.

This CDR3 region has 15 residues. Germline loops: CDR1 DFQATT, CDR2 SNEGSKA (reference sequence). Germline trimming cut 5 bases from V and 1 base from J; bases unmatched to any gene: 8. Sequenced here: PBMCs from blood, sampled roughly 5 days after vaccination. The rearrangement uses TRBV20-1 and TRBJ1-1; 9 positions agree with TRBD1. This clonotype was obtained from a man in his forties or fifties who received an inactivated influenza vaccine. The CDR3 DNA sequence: TGCAGTGCTCCGCCGTGGGACAGGGCGAACACTGAAGCTTTCTTT. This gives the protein CSAPPWDRANTEAFF.